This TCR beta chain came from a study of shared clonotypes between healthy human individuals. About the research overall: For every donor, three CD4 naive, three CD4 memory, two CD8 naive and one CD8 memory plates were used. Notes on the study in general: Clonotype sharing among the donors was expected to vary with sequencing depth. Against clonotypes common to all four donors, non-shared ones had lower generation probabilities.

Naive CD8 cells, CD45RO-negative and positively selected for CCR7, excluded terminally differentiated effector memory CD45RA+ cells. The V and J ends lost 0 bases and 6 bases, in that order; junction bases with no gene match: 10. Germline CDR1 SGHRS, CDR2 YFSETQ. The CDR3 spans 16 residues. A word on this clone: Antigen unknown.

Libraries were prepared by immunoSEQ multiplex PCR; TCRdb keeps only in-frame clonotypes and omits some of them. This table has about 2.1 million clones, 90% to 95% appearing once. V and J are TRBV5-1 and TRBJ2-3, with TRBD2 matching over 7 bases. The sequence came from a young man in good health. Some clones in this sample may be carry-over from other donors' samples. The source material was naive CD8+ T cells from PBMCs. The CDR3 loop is CASSLAAAGVADTQYF. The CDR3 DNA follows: TGCGCCAGCAGCTTGGCTGCGGCGGGAGTGGCGGATACGCAGTATTTT.